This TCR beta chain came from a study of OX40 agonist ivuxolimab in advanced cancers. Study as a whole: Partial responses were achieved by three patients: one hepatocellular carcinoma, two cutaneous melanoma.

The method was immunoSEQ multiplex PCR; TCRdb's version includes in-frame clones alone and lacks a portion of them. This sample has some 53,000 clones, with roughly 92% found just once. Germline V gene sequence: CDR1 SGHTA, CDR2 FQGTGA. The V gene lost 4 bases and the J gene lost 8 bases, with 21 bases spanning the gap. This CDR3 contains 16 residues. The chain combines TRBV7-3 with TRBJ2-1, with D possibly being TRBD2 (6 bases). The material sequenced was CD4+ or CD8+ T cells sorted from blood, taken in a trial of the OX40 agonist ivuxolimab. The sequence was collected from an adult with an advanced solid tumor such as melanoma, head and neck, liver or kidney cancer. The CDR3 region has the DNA TGTGCCAGCAGCTACTCCACCCCGGGAGCTAAGGATGAGCAGTTCTTC. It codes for CASSYSTPGAKDEQFF.